The 28 T cell receptor beta chains in this list originate from one sample, sequenced in a study of T cell responses to AZD1222 COVID-19 vaccine. Data came from immunoSEQ multiplex PCR; TCRdb stores just in-frame clones and leaves some out. The table shows 120,000 to 150,000 clones, with more than 85% occurring only once. The sequences come from peripheral blood, collected on day 0 of MenACWY control vaccination. These receptors were obtained from an adult in good health.

V and J are TRBV19 and TRBJ1-2; D may be TRBD1 (5 bases). The V end was cut by 5 bases, the J end by 9 bases, with 16 bases between. Germline CDR1 is LNHDA and CDR2 is SQIVND (reference sequence). CDR3 length: 13 residues. CDR3 protein: CASSQPSGYSYTF. The CDR3 coding sequence is TGTGCCAGTAGTCAACCTTCAGGGTATAGCTACACCTTC.

This sequence joins TRBV11-3 and TRBJ1-1; D not resolved. The germline V and J ends were trimmed by 1 base and 7 bases, with 10 bases remaining between them. The CDR3 spans 13 residues. Germline values: CDR1 SGHNT, CDR2 YENEEA. For the CDR3, the DNA is TGTGCCAGCAGCTTAGTCCGGCAGAGTGAAGCTTTCTTT. Residues: CASSLVRQSEAFF.

V and J are TRBV2 and TRBJ1-1, with a tentative D call TRBD1 (5 bases). This CDR3 has 15 residues. Germline V CDR1 and CDR2: SNHLY, FYNNEI. The V gene lost 1 base and the J gene lost 0 bases, with 9 bases spanning the gap. CDR3 nucleotides: TGTGCCAGCAGTGAAGTTAGACAGTTGAACACTGAAGCTTTCTTT. As protein: CASSEVRQLNTEAFF.

V is TRBV30 and J is TRBJ2-1; 8 positions match TRBD2. This CDR3 contains 16 residues. The trim removed 2 bases at V and 8 bases at J, leaving 14 bases unmatched. The V gene's germline CDR1 is GTSNPN and CDR2 SVGIG (reference sequence). The CDR3 bases are TGTGCCTGGAGTCGGGGAGCGGGAGATCTCAGCGATGAGCAGTTCTTC. The encoded protein is CAWSRGAGDLSDEQFF. Full variable domain (outside the CDR3, taken from reference TRBV30 and TRBJ2-1): SQTIHQWPATLVQPVGSPLSLECTVEGTSNPNLYWYRQAAGRGLQLLFYSVGIGQISSEVPQNLSASRPQDRQFILSSKKLLLSDSGFYLCAWSRGAGDLSDEQFFGPGTRLTVL.

The V gene is TRBV6-6, the J gene TRBJ1-1; TRBD1 matches at 11 bases. The CDR3 is 15 residues long. Germline CDR1 reads MNHNY; CDR2 reads SVGAGI (reference sequence). The V segment lost 2 bases and the J segment 5 bases; nucleotides outside the gene matches: 4. The chain's CDR3 is CASSYLGQGATEAFF. The CDR3 nucleotides read TGTGCCAGCAGTTACCTCGGACAGGGGGCGACTGAAGCTTTCTTT.

The V call is TRBV2, the J call TRBJ1-2; no reliable D call. The CDR3 runs to 15 residues. From germline, CDR1 is SNHLY and CDR2 FYNNEI. Trimming pared 5 bases from V and 0 bases from J, leaving 13 bases between. The CDR3 nucleotides read TGTGCCAGCAGTCTGCCAGTAGTGGCTAACTATGGCTACACCTTC. It is translated as CASSLPVVANYGYTF.

This sequence joins TRBV4-2 and TRBJ1-5, with D possibly matching TRBD1 (5 bases). From germline, CDR1 is LGHNA and CDR2 YNFKEQ. The CDR3 length is 16 residues. V lost 0 bases, J lost 0 bases, and 9 bases lay in between. The CDR3 sequence is CASSQEGQYSNQPQHF. CDR3 bases: TGTGCCAGCAGCCAAGAGGGGCAGTATAGCAATCAGCCCCAGCATTTT.

The V and J genes are TRBV27 and TRBJ1-5; D is ambiguous. V lost 6 bases to trimming and J lost 0 bases, with 9 bases between them. There are 14 residues in the CDR3. Germline loops: CDR1 MNHEY, CDR2 SMNVEV (reference sequence). The CDR3 reads CASRQLYSNQPQHF. CDR3 coding DNA: TGTGCCAGCAGACAGCTGTATAGCAATCAGCCCCAGCATTTT.

The chain uses TRBV4-1 and TRBJ1-2; unclear D gene. The CDR3 is made up of 17 amino acids. Germline V gene data show CDR1 as MGHRA and CDR2 as YSYEKL. Trimming pared 0 bases from V and 4 bases from J, leaving 18 bases between. The CDR3 is CASSQDVKAQGSYGYTF. The CDR3 region has the DNA TGCGCCAGCAGCCAAGATGTCAAGGCCCAAGGGAGCTATGGCTACACCTTC.

This CDR3 is CASSFNSNYGYTF. Here the CDR3 DNA reads TGTGCCAGCAGTTTTAACAGTAACTATGGCTACACCTTC. The chain couples TRBV12-3 or TRBV12-4 to TRBJ1-2, with D unclear. Trimming shortened V by 3 bases and J by 1 base, and 6 bases separated the two germline ends. This CDR3 has 13 residues.

In this sample, this clone turned up once. Here the CDR3 reads CASSLRTVYQETQYF. DNA for the CDR3: TGTGCCAGCAGCCTTAGGACAGTCTACCAAGAGACCCAGTACTTC. This chain connects TRBV5-4 to TRBJ2-5, with D possibly matching TRBD1 (6 bases). V dropped 4 bases and J dropped 0 bases, with 13 bases sitting between them. In germline, CDR1 is SGHNT, CDR2 YYREEE (reference sequence). CDR3 size: 15 residues.

The rearrangement links TRBV19 to TRBJ1-2; D ambiguous. Trimming shortened V by 7 bases and J by 4 bases, and 16 bases separated the two germline ends. CDR1 and CDR2 (germline): LNHDA, SQIVND (reference sequence). The CDR3 covers 14 residues. The CDR3 protein is CASTADGLRYGYTF. In DNA, the CDR3 is TGTGCCAGTACGGCGGACGGCCTCCGCTATGGCTACACCTTC.

This clone appeared a single time. J is TRBJ1-1 and V is TRBV29-1; D may be TRBD1 (6 bases). The CDR3 has 12 amino acids. Germline V lookup: CDR1 SQVTM, CDR2 ANQGSEA. Trimming removed 6 bases from V and 1 base from J, with 9 bases in between. As DNA, the CDR3 is TGCAGCGTCGGAGGGGGGAACACTGAAGCTTTCTTT. As protein: CSVGGGNTEAFF. The full variable domain, rest sourced from reference TRBV29-1 and TRBJ1-1, is SAVISQKPSRDICQRGTSLTIQCQVDSQVTMMFWYRQQPGQSLTLIATANQGSEATYESGFVIDKFPISRPNLTFSTLTVSNMSPEDSSIYLCSVGGGNTEAFFGQGTRLTVV.

This rearrangement joins TRBV4-1 to TRBJ1-2, with 8 nucleotides matching TRBD1. Germline loops: CDR1 MGHRA, CDR2 YSYEKL. The V segment lost 3 bases and the J segment 7 bases; nucleotides outside the gene matches: 13. CDR3 size: 16 residues. CDR3 region: CASSQNPGTQGAGYTF. DNA of the CDR3: TGCGCCAGCAGCCAGAACCCGGGGACCCAGGGGGCTGGCTACACCTTC.

The DNA for the CDR3 is TGTGCCAGCAGCTTGGTCACCATGACCCATAGGGTTTATGGCTACACCTTC. Protein product: CASSLVTMTHRVYGYTF. V gene TRBV5-8 combines with J gene TRBJ1-2, with D uncertain. Germline V lookup: CDR1 SGHTS, CDR2 YDEGEE. Between the trimmed V and J ends, which lost 0 bases and 5 bases, there was a span of 20 bases. This CDR3 is built from 17 residues.

The chain joins TRBV7-6 to TRBJ2-1; D is tentatively TRBD1 or TRBD2 (6 bases each). The V end was cut by 5 bases, the J end by 0 bases, with 17 bases between. The CDR3 runs 17 residues. Germline V gives CDR1 SGHVS, CDR2 FNYEAQ. The chain's CDR3 is CASSAFRGPGSYNEQFF. The CDR3 nucleotides are TGTGCCAGCAGCGCCTTTCGGGGGCCGGGCTCCTACAATGAGCAGTTCTTC. Drawing the rest from reference TRBV7-6 and TRBJ2-1, the complete variable domain is GAGVSQSPRYKVTKRGQDVALRCDPISGHVSLYWYRQALGQGPEFLTYFNYEAQQDKSGLPNDRFSAERPEGSISTLTIQRTEQRDSAMYRCASSAFRGPGSYNEQFFGPGTRLTVL.

This chain links TRBV5-1 with TRBJ2-5; TRBD2 aligns across 7 bases. The trim removed 0 bases at V and 0 bases at J, leaving 2 bases unmatched. The germline V gene encodes CDR1 SGHRS and CDR2 YFSETQ. The CDR3 consists of 15 residues. DNA for the CDR3: TGCGCCAGCAGCTTGGCCGGACTAGACCAAGAGACCCAGTACTTC. Translating gives CASSLAGLDQETQYF.

The table lists this clone with a count of one. The J gene is TRBJ1-2, the V gene TRBV28; perhaps TRBD1 as D (6 bases). Germline V gene sequence: CDR1 MDHEN, CDR2 SYDVKM. This CDR3 has 13 amino acids. Trimming left V 5 bases short and J 6 bases short, with 13 bases between. The CDR3 DNA reads TGTGCCAGCAGTCCCTCGACAGGAAATGGCTACACCTTC. This translates into CASSPSTGNGYTF.

The chain links TRBV27 to TRBJ2-5; D perhaps matches TRBD1 (6 bases). The CDR3 length is 14 residues. Trimming shortened V by 2 bases and J by 5 bases, and 12 bases separated the two germline ends. The germline V gene encodes CDR1 MNHEY and CDR2 SMNVEV (reference sequence). Here the CDR3 reads CASSLQSRGETQYF. For the CDR3, the DNA is TGTGCCAGCAGTTTACAATCAAGGGGGGAGACCCAGTACTTC.

This chain connects TRBV4-1 to TRBJ2-7; the D call may be TRBD1 or TRBD2 (5 bases each). Trimming left V 1 base short and J 3 bases short, with 19 bases between. CDR3 length: 17 amino acids. Germline V gene data show CDR1 as MGHRA and CDR2 as YSYEKL. The CDR3 reads CASSQGSPGQGSYEQYF. As DNA, the CDR3 is TGCGCCAGCAGCCAAGGGTCCCCGGGGCAGGGAAGCTACGAGCAGTACTTC.

The V gene is TRBV6-5, the J gene TRBJ1-2; 8 bases are shared with TRBD1. J was trimmed by 4 bases and V by 7 bases; bases with no gene match: 8. The CDR3 consists of 14 residues. The V gene's germline CDR1 is MNHEY and CDR2 SVGAGI. In nucleotides, the CDR3 is TGTGCCAGCACCCCAGGGGGCGCACCCTATGGCTACACCTTC. It encodes CASTPGGAPYGYTF.

The gene calls are TRBV12-3 or TRBV12-4 and TRBJ1-2; TRBD1 might be the D (6 bases). This CDR3 is 13 amino acids long. The V end lost 6 bases, the J end lost 5 bases, and 13 bases lay between the germline ends. This chain's CDR3 is CASSPRGRYGYTF. The CDR3 DNA is TGTGCCAGCAGCCCCAGGGGAAGGTATGGCTACACCTTC.

The V gene is TRBV30, the J gene TRBJ2-5; D is unresolved. The CDR3 is 13 amino acids. V lost 3 bases, J lost 1 base, and 9 bases lay in between. The germline V gene encodes CDR1 GTSNPN and CDR2 SVGIG (reference sequence). CDR3 coding DNA: TGTGCCTGGAGACGGCAGGTCCAAGAGACCCAGTACTTC. Its protein is CAWRRQVQETQYF. The full variable domain, with the rest looked up from reference TRBV30 and TRBJ2-5, is SQTIHQWPATLVQPVGSPLSLECTVEGTSNPNLYWYRQAAGRGLQLLFYSVGIGQISSEVPQNLSASRPQDRQFILSSKKLLLSDSGFYLCAWRRQVQETQYFGPGTRLLVL.

This clone was recorded only once. The chain is built from TRBV19 and TRBJ2-1; possibly TRBD1 for D (6 bases). The germline V gene has CDR1 LNHDA and CDR2 SQIVND (reference sequence). Deletions cut 4 bases from V and 0 bases from J, with 10 bases between. The CDR3 is 15 residues long. The CDR3 DNA reads as TGTGCCAGTAGTAAGGGGACACGCTCCTACAATGAGCAGTTCTTC. Its protein is CASSKGTRSYNEQFF. Full variable domain (missing parts from reference TRBV19 and TRBJ2-1): DGGITQSPKYLFRKEGQNVTLSCEQNLNHDAMYWYRQDPGQGLRLIYYSQIVNDFQKGDIAEGYSVSREKKESFPLTVTSAQKNPTAFYLCASSKGTRSYNEQFFGPGTRLTVL.

This clone was seen a single time. The CDR3 protein is CATMEGLWTVKLFF. The DNA for the CDR3 is TGTGCCACCATGGAGGGACTATGGACTGTAAAACTGTTTTTT. The chain employs TRBV28 and TRBJ1-4, with TRBD1 as a possible D gene (5 bases). The germline gives CDR1 MDHEN, CDR2 SYDVKM. V lost 10 bases to trimming and J lost 10 bases, with 22 bases between them. The CDR3 totals 14 residues. Full variable domain (remainder filled in from reference TRBV28 and TRBJ1-4): DVKVTQSSRYLVKRTGEKVFLECVQDMDHENMFWYRQDPGLGLRLIYFSYDVKMKEKGDIPEGYSVSREKKERFSLILESASTNQTSMYLCATMEGLWTVKLFFGSGTQLSVL.

As regards this clone: Other nucleotide sequences in the sample specify the same CDR3. The chain couples TRBV9 to TRBJ2-7; unclear D gene. The CDR3 has 13 amino acids. Germline values: CDR1 SGDLS, CDR2 YYNGEE. Trimming pared 0 bases from V and 2 bases from J, leaving 6 bases between. CDR3: CASSVGGTYEQYF. CDR3 DNA: TGTGCCAGCAGCGTAGGTGGCACCTACGAGCAGTACTTC. The variable domain in full, completed from reference TRBV9 and TRBJ2-7, reads DSGVTQTPKHLITATGQRVTLRCSPRSGDLSVYWYQQSLDQGLQFLIQYYNGEERAKGNILERFSAQQFPDLHSELNLSSLELGDSALYFCASSVGGTYEQYFGPGTRLTVT.

The V gene is TRBV7-6, the J gene TRBJ1-3; no firm D call. V lost 6 bases, J lost 4 bases, and 13 bases lay in between. The germline CDR1 and CDR2 sequences are SGHVS and FNYEAQ. CDR3 size: 14 residues. CDR3 amino acids: CASRKDVGGNTIYF. Written as DNA, the CDR3 is TGTGCCAGCAGGAAAGATGTGGGAGGAAACACCATATATTTT.

The genes are TRBV5-4 and TRBJ2-1; 8 nucleotides agree with TRBD2. J lost 0 bases, V lost 0 bases, and 5 bases had no gene match. Germline assignment: CDR1 SGHNT and CDR2 YYREEE (reference sequence). The CDR3 is made up of 17 amino acids. Here the CDR3 reads CASSLGGGRSSYNEQFF. The CDR3 coding sequence is TGTGCCAGCAGCTTGGGTGGCGGGAGGAGCTCCTACAATGAGCAGTTCTTC. Supplemented by reference TRBV5-4 and TRBJ2-1, the full variable domain reads ETGVTQSPTHLIKTRGQQVTLRCSSQSGHNTVSWYQQALGQGPQFIFQYYREEENGRGNFPPRFSGLQFPNYSSELNVNALELDDSALYLCASSLGGGRSSYNEQFFGPGTRLTVL.